A selection of T cell receptor beta chains follows, all from one sample in a study of blood T cells in healthy people across ages. TCRdb re-called the 5' RACE reads with MiXCR, one entry per CDR3 protein. The table lists about 1.8 million distinct CDR3 sequences, about 50% of them singletons. Input material: blood. These receptors all come from a middle-aged woman in good health. The CDR3 runs from the conserved cysteine through the conserved F or W. Each record gives: V gene, D gene, clone size, J gene, CDR3 DNA, CDR3 protein. A D gene is named only where the DNA matches it firmly. Clone size is given for some rows only: seen once, a few or many times, or a class if the clone is expanded.

TRBV5-1	TRBD1	-	TRBJ2-5	TGCGCCAGCAGATACAAAACAGGGGCCATCCAAGAGACCCAGTACTTC	CASRYKTGAIQETQYF
TRBV5-1	-	-	TRBJ1-2	TGCGCCAGCAGCCCGGGACCCGGCGGCGGCTATGGCTACACCTTC	CASSPGPGGGYGYTF
TRBV10-3	-	-	TRBJ2-3	TGTGCCATCAGTGAGTCAGGTCCAGATACGCAGTATTTT	CAISESGPDTQYF
TRBV15	-	-	TRBJ2-5	TGTGCCACCAGCAGAGGGGGGGGCTACTCACAAGAGACCCAGTACTTC	CATSRGGGYSQETQYF
TRBV14	-	few	TRBJ2-7	TGTGCCAGCAGCCAAGGTAGCGGAAGCTCCTACGAGCAGTACTTC	CASSQGSGSSYEQYF
TRBV27	TRBD1	-	TRBJ1-6	TGTGCCAGCAGTTCCCGGGACAGGGCTTGGGATTCACCCCTCCACTTT	CASSSRDRAWDSPLHF
TRBV20-1	-	-	TRBJ2-1	TGCAGTGCTAGAGATCGTGGGGGGGCAGGGGGTTTGGCTGAGCAGTTCTTC	CSARDRGGAGGLAEQFF
TRBV6-5	-	-	TRBJ1-2	TGTGCCAGCAGTTACTCGGCAGGAGGAGGGTTCTATGGCTACACCTTC	CASSYSAGGGFYGYTF
TRBV3-1	-	-	TRBJ2-3	TGTGCCAGCAGCCAAGATTGGGCAGCAGATACGCAGTATTTT	CASSQDWAADTQYF
TRBV15	-	few	TRBJ1-2	TGTGCCACCAGCAGATCAGGGGCACCTGACTATGGCTACACCTTC	CATSRSGAPDYGYTF
TRBV2	-	-	TRBJ2-7	TGTGCCAGCAGTGCGGCTCACTACGAGCAGTACTTC	CASSAAHYEQYF
TRBV6-2/TRBV6-3	-	-	TRBJ2-2	TGTGCCAGCAGTCCCAGCTTTGCAGGTCCCGGGGAGCTGTTTTTT	CASSPSFAGPGELFF
TRBV27	TRBD1	-	TRBJ2-7	TGTGCCAGCTCAGTTCGGGGGACAGGTGTCCTTTCTGAGCAGTACTTC	CASSVRGTGVLSEQYF
TRBV29-1	TRBD1	-	TRBJ1-6	TGCAGCGTTGGAGACAGGGGTGGTTCACCCCTCCACTTT	CSVGDRGGSPLHF
TRBV15	-	-	TRBJ2-7	TGTGCCACCAGCAGGGGGGGGGGCCCCTACGAGCAGTACTTC	CATSRGGGPYEQYF
TRBV10-3	-	few	TRBJ1-4	TGTGCCATCAGTGGTGGGCAGAGTGAAAAACTGTTTTTT	CAISGGQSEKLFF
TRBV7-2	TRBD2	-	TRBJ2-3	TGTGCCAGCAGCTTGTATCCGATTCTAGCGGGAGGCGGTACCACAGATACGCAGTATTTT	CASSLYPILAGGGTTDTQYF
TRBV29-1	-	-	TRBJ1-2	TGCATTACTTCGGGGAGTGAAGGCTACACCTTC	CITSGSEGYTF
TRBV7-2	-	few	TRBJ1-1	TGTGCCAGCAGCCCCAGCAGCACTGGGCAGGGTGAAGCTTTCTTT	CASSPSSTGQGEAFF
TRBV2	TRBD2	once	TRBJ2-1	TGTGCCAGCAGACCAGGGACTAGCGATTACTACAATGAGCAGTTCTTC	CASRPGTSDYYNEQFF
TRBV12-3/TRBV12-4	TRBD1	few	TRBJ2-1	TGTGCCAGCAGTGGACAGGGGGCGCGAGGGGAGCAGTTCTTC	CASSGQGARGEQFF
TRBV10-3	-	-	TRBJ1-2	TGTGCCATCAGTGAGTCCGGTCCCTCAGGTAGCTACACCTTC	CAISESGPSGSYTF
TRBV6-6	TRBD2	few	TRBJ2-1	TGTGCTACAGCGGGGGGTTCCAACAATGAGCAGTTCTTC	CATAGGSNNEQFF
TRBV20-1	-	-	TRBJ2-1	TGCAGTTTGGCGCGACCGGGACCAGCCCCCAGGGAGCAGTTCTTC	CSLARPGPAPREQFF
TRBV4-3	-	-	TRBJ1-5	TGCGCCAGCAGCCAACGGGTTAGACAGCCCCAGCATTTT	CASSQRVRQPQHF